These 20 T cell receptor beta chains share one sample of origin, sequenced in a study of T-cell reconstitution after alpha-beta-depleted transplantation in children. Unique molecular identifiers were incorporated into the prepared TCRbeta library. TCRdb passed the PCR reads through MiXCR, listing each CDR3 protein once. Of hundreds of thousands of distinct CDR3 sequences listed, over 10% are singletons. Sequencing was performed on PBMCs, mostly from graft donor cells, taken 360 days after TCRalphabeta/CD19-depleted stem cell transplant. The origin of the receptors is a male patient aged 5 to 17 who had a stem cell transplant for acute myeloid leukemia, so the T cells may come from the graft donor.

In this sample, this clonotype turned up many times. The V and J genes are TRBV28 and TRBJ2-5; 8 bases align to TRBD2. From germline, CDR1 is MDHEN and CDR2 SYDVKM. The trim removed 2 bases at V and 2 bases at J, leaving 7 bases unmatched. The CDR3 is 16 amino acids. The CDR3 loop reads CASSLRPGGSQETQYF. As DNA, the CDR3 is TGTGCCAGCAGTTTACGACCGGGAGGGTCACAAGAGACCCAGTACTTC.

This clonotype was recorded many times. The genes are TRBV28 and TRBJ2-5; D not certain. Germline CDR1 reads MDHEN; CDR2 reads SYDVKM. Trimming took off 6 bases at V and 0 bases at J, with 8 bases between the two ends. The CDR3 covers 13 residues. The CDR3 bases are TGTGCCAGCAGAGACTCCTACCAAGAGACCCAGTACTTC. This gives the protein CASRDSYQETQYF.

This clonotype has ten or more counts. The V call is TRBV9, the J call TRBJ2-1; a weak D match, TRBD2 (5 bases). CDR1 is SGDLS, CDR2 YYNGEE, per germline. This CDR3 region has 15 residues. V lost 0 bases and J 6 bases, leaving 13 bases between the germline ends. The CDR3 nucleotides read TGTGCCAGCAGCGTAGGAACTAGTCCCCCCAATGAGCAGTTCTTC. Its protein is CASSVGTSPPNEQFF.

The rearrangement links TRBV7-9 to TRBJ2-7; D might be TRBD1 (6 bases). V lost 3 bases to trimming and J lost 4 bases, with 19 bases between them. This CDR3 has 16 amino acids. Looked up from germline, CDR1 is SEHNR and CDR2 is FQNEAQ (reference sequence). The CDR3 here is CASSFLIQGVGYEQYF. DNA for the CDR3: TGTGCCAGCAGCTTTTTGATACAGGGTGTAGGATACGAGCAGTACTTC.

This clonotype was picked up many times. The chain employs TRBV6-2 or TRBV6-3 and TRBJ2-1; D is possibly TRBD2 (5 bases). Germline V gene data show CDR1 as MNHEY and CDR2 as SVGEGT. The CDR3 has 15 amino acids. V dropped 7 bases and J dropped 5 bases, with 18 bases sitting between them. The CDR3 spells CASTTPLGSDNEQFF. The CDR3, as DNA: TGTGCCAGCACCACACCTCTCGGTAGCGACAATGAGCAGTTCTTC.

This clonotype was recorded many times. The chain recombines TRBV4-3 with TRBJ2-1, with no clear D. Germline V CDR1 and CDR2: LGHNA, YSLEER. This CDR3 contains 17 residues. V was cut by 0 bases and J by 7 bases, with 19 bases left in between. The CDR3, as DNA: TGCGCCAGCAGCCAAGATGACCGTTCAAAGCAAGGGAATGAGCAGTTCTTC. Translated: CASSQDDRSKQGNEQFF.

As DNA, the CDR3 is TGTGCCAGCAGGAGCCGGACTAGCGGGAGTTACAATGAGCAGTTCTTC. This encodes CASRSRTSGSYNEQFF. The genes are TRBV28 and TRBJ2-1; 13 bases map to TRBD2. V was clipped by 6 bases and J by 4 bases; unmatched bases: 6. CDR1 is MDHEN, CDR2 SYDVKM, per germline. CDR3 length equals 16 residues.

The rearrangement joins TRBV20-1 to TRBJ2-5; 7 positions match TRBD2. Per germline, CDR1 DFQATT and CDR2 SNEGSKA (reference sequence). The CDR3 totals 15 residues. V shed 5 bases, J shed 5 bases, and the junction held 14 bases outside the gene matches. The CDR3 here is CSAPPSGLNGETQYF. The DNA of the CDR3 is TGCAGTGCTCCGCCTAGCGGATTGAACGGGGAGACCCAGTACTTC.

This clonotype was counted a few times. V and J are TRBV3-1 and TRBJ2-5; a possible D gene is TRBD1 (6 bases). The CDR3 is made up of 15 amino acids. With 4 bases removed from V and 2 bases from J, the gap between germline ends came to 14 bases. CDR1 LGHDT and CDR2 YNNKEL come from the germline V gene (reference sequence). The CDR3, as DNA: TGTGCCAGCAGCCGGTCAAGGGGGAGTCAAGAGACCCAGTACTTC. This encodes CASSRSRGSQETQYF.

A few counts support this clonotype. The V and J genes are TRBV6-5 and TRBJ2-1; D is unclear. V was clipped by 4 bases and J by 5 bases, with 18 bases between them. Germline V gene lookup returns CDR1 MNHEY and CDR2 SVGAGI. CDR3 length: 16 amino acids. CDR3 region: CASSSGRRLPHNEQFF. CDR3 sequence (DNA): TGTGCCAGCAGTTCTGGGCGGCGCTTACCCCACAATGAGCAGTTCTTC.

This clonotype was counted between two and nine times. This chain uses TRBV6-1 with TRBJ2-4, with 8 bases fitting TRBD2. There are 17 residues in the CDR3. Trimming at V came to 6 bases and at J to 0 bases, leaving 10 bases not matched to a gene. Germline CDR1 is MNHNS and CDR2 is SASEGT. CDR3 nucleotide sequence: TGTGCCAGCAGAAGATTTAGCGGGACGCTAGCCAAAAACATTCAGTACTTC. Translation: CASRRFSGTLAKNIQYF.

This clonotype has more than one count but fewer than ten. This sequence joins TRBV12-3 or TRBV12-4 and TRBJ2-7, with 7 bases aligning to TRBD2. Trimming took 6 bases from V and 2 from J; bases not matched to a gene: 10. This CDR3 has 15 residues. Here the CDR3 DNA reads TGTGCCAGCAGCCCATACCTAGCGGAACCCTACGAGCAGTACTTC. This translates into CASSPYLAEPYEQYF.

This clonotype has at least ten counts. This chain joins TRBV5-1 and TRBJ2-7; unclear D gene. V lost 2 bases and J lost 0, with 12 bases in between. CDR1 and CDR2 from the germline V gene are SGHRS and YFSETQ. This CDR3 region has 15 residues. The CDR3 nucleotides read TGCGCCAGCAGCTTACAAGACGGAGTCTCCTACGAGCAGTACTTC. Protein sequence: CASSLQDGVSYEQYF.

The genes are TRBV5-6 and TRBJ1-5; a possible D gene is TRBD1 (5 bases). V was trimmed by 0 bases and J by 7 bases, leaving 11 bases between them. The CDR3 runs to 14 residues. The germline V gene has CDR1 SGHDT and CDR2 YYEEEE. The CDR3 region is CASSLAGHRQPQHF. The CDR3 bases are TGTGCCAGCAGCTTGGCAGGGCACCGACAGCCCCAGCATTTT.

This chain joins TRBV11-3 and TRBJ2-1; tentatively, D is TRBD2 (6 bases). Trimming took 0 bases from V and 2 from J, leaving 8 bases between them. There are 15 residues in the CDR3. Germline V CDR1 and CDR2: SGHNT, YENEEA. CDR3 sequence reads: CASSLDGGTYNEQFF. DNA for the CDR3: TGTGCCAGCAGCTTAGATGGCGGGACCTACAATGAGCAGTTCTTC.

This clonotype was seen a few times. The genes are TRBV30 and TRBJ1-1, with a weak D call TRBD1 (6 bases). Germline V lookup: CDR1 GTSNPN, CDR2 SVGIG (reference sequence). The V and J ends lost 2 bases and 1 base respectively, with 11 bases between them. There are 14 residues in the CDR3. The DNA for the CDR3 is TGTGCCTGGAGTAAGGGGGGGCCGAACACTGAAGCTTTCTTT. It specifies CAWSKGGPNTEAFF.

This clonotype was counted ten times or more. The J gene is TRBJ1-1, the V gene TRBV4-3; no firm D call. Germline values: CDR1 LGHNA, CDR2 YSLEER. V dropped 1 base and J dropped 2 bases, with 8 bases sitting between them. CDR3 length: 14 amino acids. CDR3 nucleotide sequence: TGCGCCAGCAGCCAAGTTCTAGGAAACACTGAAGCTTTCTTT. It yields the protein CASSQVLGNTEAFF.

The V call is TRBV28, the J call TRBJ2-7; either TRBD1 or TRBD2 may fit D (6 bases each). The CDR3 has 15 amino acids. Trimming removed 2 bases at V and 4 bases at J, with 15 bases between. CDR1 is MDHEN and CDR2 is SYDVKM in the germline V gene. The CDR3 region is CASSLRLGGGYEQYF. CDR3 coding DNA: TGTGCCAGCAGTTTAAGACTCGGAGGGGGATACGAGCAGTACTTC.

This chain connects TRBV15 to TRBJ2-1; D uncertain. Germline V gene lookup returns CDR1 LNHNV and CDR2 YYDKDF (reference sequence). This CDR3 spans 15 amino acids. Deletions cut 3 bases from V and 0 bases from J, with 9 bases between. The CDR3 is CATSSPQGSYNEQFF. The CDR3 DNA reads TGTGCCACCAGCAGCCCTCAAGGCTCCTACAATGAGCAGTTCTTC. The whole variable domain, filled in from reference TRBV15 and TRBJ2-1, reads DAMVIQNPRYQVTQFGKPVTLSCSQTLNHNVMYWYQQKSSQAPKLLFHYYDKDFNNEADTPDNFQSRRPNTSFCFLDIRSPGLGDTAMYLCATSSPQGSYNEQFFGPGTRLTVL.

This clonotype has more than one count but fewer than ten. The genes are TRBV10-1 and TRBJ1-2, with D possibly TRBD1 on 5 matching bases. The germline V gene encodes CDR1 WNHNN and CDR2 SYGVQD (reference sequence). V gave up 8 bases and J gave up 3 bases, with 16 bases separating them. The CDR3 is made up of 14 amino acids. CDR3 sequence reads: CASHFRGSDYGYTF. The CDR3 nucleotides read TGCGCCAGCCACTTTCGGGGGAGCGACTATGGCTACACCTTC.